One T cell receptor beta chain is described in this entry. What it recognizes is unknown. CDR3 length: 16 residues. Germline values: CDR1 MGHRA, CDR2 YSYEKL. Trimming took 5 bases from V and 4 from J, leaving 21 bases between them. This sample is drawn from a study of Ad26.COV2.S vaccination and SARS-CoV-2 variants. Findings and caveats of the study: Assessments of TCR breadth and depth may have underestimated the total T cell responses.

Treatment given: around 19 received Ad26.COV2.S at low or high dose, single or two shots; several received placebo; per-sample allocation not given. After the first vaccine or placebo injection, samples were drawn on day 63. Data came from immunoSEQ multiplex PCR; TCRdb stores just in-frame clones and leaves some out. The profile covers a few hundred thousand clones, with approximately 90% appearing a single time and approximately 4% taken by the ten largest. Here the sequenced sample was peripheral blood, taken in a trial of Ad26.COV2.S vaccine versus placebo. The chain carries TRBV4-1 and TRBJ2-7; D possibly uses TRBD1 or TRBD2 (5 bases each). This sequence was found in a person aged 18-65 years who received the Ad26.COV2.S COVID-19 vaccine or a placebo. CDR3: CASSVLPGPGQYEQYF. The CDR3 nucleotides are TGCGCCAGCAGCGTACTTCCTGGGCCGGGGCAATACGAGCAGTACTTC.